The 31 T cell receptor beta chains listed next were all sequenced from one sample in a study of identical twins. TCRdb independently ran MiXCR on the 5' RACE reads; one entry per CDR3 protein. Among 1.5 million to 2 million distinct CDR3 sequences, about 32% were seen once, and the ten largest hold 0.27%. The sequencing sample was made of cord blood. The receptor source for this set is a newborn girl in good health.

This clonotype appeared many times. V gene TRBV29-1 combines with J gene TRBJ2-1; no clear D gene. The CDR3 has 11 residues. In germline, CDR1 is SQVTM, CDR2 ANQGSEA. Trimming took 4 bases from V and 8 from J, leaving 9 bases between them. CDR3 in DNA: TGCAGCGTTGTCCCGATGGATGAGCAGTTCTTC. Translation: CSVVPMDEQFF.

V is TRBV2 and J is TRBJ2-3; D not certain. The germline V gene encodes CDR1 SNHLY and CDR2 FYNNEI. This CDR3 is 14 amino acids long. Deletions cut 6 bases from V and 6 bases from J, with 16 bases between. CDR3 in DNA: TGTGCCAGCAGACGACACGGCACAACGGATACGCAGTATTTT. Its protein is CASRRHGTTDTQYF.

This clonotype was counted only a few times. The CDR3 loop is CASNSAATNTGELFF. The CDR3 coding sequence is TGTGCCAGCAATTCGGCGGCAACGAACACCGGGGAGCTGTTTTTT. The genes are TRBV28 and TRBJ2-2, with D uncertain. Germline CDR1 reads MDHEN; CDR2 reads SYDVKM. The CDR3 spans 15 residues. V was clipped by 7 bases and J by 0 bases, with 12 bases between them. Filled out from reference TRBV28 and TRBJ2-2, the complete variable domain reads DVKVTQSSRYLVKRTGEKVFLECVQDMDHENMFWYRQDPGLGLRLIYFSYDVKMKEKGDIPEGYSVSREKKERFSLILESASTNQTSMYLCASNSAATNTGELFFGEGSRLTVL.

The chain has TRBV4-1 and TRBJ2-5; D gene unclear. The length of the CDR3 is 14 residues. CDR1 and CDR2 (germline): MGHRA, YSYEKL. V lost 8 bases and J lost 2, with 15 bases in between. The DNA of the CDR3 is TGCGCCAGCTCTTTAGTTCTCTTTCAAGAGACCCAGTACTTC. Translating it yields CASSLVLFQETQYF.

This clonotype was observed a few times. The chain couples TRBV5-4 to TRBJ2-2; 10 bases align to TRBD2. The trim removed 4 bases at V and 4 bases at J, leaving 13 bases unmatched. Germline V CDR1 and CDR2: SGHNT, YYREEE (reference sequence). The CDR3 spans 18 residues. The CDR3 DNA reads TGTGCCAGCAGCATACTATGGCTAGCGGGAGAGAGCACCGGGGAGCTGTTTTTT. It yields the protein CASSILWLAGESTGELFF.

This clonotype showed up just a few times. The chain links TRBV7-2 to TRBJ2-3; 9 positions match TRBD2. V lost 3 bases and J lost 2; bases outside the gene matches: 6. This CDR3 contains 16 residues. CDR1 and CDR2 (germline): SGHTA, FQGNSA. CDR3 nucleotides: TGTGCCAGCAGCTTTCAAAGCGGGGGGTACACAGATACGCAGTATTTT. Translated: CASSFQSGGYTDTQYF.

The chain combines TRBV3-1 with TRBJ2-1; tentative D call: TRBD2 (5 bases). In germline, CDR1 is LGHDT, CDR2 YNNKEL (reference sequence). This CDR3 region has 14 residues. V was trimmed by 1 base and J by 2 bases, leaving 6 bases between them. Here the CDR3 reads CASSQATTYNEQFF. The CDR3 DNA reads TGTGCCAGCAGCCAAGCGACTACCTACAATGAGCAGTTCTTC.

This clonotype was seen a few times. The rearrangement joins TRBV29-1 to TRBJ2-1, with a weak D call TRBD2 (6 bases). CDR1 and CDR2 (germline): SQVTM, ANQGSEA. The CDR3 spans 13 residues. The CDR3 loop reads CSLGLAGRYEQFF. CDR3 bases: TGCAGTTTGGGACTGGCGGGAAGGTATGAGCAGTTCTTC.

This chain connects TRBV7-6 to TRBJ2-2, with a tentative D call TRBD2 (5 bases). Between the trimmed V and J ends, which lost 3 bases and 4 bases, there was a span of 18 bases. CDR3 length: 17 amino acids. Looked up from germline, CDR1 is SGHVS and CDR2 is FNYEAQ. This CDR3 reads CASSFATWSAGTGELFF. CDR3 in DNA: TGTGCCAGCAGCTTCGCTACATGGTCTGCGGGCACCGGGGAGCTGTTTTTT.

V usage is TRBV29-1 and J usage is TRBJ2-3, with D possibly TRBD2 on 6 matching bases. The ends were cut back, 0 bases at V and 0 bases at J, with 7 bases in the middle. The germline V gene encodes CDR1 SQVTM and CDR2 ANQGSEA. The CDR3 length is 14 residues. CDR3 protein: CSVEETRSTDTQYF. The CDR3 nucleotides read TGCAGCGTTGAAGAGACTAGGAGCACAGATACGCAGTATTTT.

About this clonotype: Germline and junction disagree at one end, which may indicate a read error. CDR3 DNA sequence: TGTGCCAGCAGCCAAGAGACAGGGGGGAACATTCGGTACTTC. This codes for CASSQETGGNIRYF. This chain connects TRBV4-2 to TRBJ2-4, with 9 bases identical to TRBD1. Germline V gene sequence: CDR1 LGHNA, CDR2 YNFKEQ. The CDR3 contains 14 residues.

This clonotype was seen more than once but under ten times. The chain recombines TRBV20-1 with TRBJ2-3, with D perhaps given as TRBD1 or TRBD2 (5 bases each). The germline V gene encodes CDR1 DFQATT and CDR2 SNEGSKA (reference sequence). The CDR3 has 15 amino acids. The germline V and J ends were trimmed by 5 bases and 0 bases, with 15 bases remaining between them. The CDR3: CSAETGTLSTDTQYF. CDR3 DNA: TGCAGTGCTGAGACCGGGACCCTAAGCACAGATACGCAGTATTTT.

The chain carries TRBV11-3 and TRBJ2-1; D is ambiguous. Near its end, the DNA agrees better with TRBJ2-7, so the J call may be wrong. The CDR3 runs 13 residues. Per the germline V gene, CDR1 is SGHNT and CDR2 is YENEEA. The CDR3 bases are TGTGCCAGCAGCTTAGTGGTTGGCAATGAGCAGTACTTC. Residues: CASSLVVGNEQYF.

This clonotype was detected once. The rearrangement joins TRBV28 to TRBJ1-2; 8 bases fit TRBD1. Germline V gene lookup returns CDR1 MDHEN and CDR2 SYDVKM. The CDR3 loop spans 12 amino acids. Losses at the gene ends were 5 bases for V and 8 bases for J; bases not matched to a gene: 4. CDR3 in amino acids: CASSQTGAGYTF. The CDR3 bases are TGTGCCAGCAGTCAGACAGGGGCCGGCTACACCTTC.

The chain joins TRBV19 to TRBJ2-1; 7 bases are shared with TRBD2. The V and J ends lost 7 bases and 0 bases, in that order; junction bases with no gene match: 3. Germline CDR1 is LNHDA and CDR2 is SQIVND (reference sequence). The CDR3 covers 14 residues. DNA for the CDR3: TGTGCCAGTAAACGGGGGGTCTCCTACAATGAGCAGTTCTTC. This sequence encodes CASKRGVSYNEQFF.

The chain couples TRBV20-1 to TRBJ2-7, with D perhaps matching TRBD1 or TRBD2 (5 bases each). Per the germline V gene, CDR1 is DFQATT and CDR2 is SNEGSKA (reference sequence). This CDR3 comprises 13 residues. V was shortened by 3 bases and J by 7 bases, with 16 bases between the two germline ends. CDR3 DNA: TGCAGTGCTAGTAGGTCTTTGGGGGATGAGCAGTACTTC. The encoded protein is CSASRSLGDEQYF.

The count of this clonotype is one. The germline gene is not matched at one end of the junction; a read error may be the cause. V usage is TRBV4-1 and J usage is TRBJ2-3; 7 bases align to TRBD1. Per germline, CDR1 MGHRA and CDR2 YSYEKL. This CDR3 is built from 15 residues. The CDR3 DNA follows: TGCGCCAGCAGCCAAGCTAGAGGGGGCACAGATATGCAGTATTTT. Amino acid sequence: CASSQARGGTDMQYF.

The rearrangement links TRBV5-1 to TRBJ1-1; unclear D gene. Trimming cost V 4 bases and J 0 bases, with 13 bases left between them. The CDR3 spans 15 residues. Germline lookup yields CDR1 SGHRS and CDR2 YFSETQ. DNA for the CDR3: TGCGCCAGCAGCGAGTGGCGCATCATGAACACTGAAGCTTTCTTT. Encoded protein: CASSEWRIMNTEAFF.

This clonotype was observed a handful of times. CDR3 coding DNA: TGTGCCAGCAGTTTATATTCGGCGGGAGGCGGCACAGATACGCAGTATTTT. It codes for CASSLYSAGGGTDTQYF. This rearrangement joins TRBV28 to TRBJ2-3, with 8 bases that match TRBD2. Germline V gene lookup returns CDR1 MDHEN and CDR2 SYDVKM. With V trimmed by 1 base and J by 1 base, 7 bases remained unmatched. The CDR3 contains 17 residues.

On this clonotype itself: At one of its ends the junction is not consistent with the germline gene, which may arise from a read error. The J gene is TRBJ2-7, the V gene TRBV2; unclear D gene. The CDR3 runs 14 residues. The germline gives CDR1 SNHLY, CDR2 FYNNEI. The CDR3 DNA sequence: TGTGCCAGCAGTGGAGTCGGCCTCTCCTACGAGCAGTACTTT. Translating it yields CASSGVGLSYEQYF.

The chain links TRBV12-3 or TRBV12-4 to TRBJ2-7; 7 positions match TRBD1. This CDR3 is built from 15 residues. Unmatched junction bases numbered 8, after V lost 6 bases and J lost 0 bases. The CDR3 coding sequence is TGTGCCAGCAGAGACAGACAGGGCAGCTCCTACGAGCAGTACTTC. Residues: CASRDRQGSSYEQYF.

The rearrangement joins TRBV28 to TRBJ2-5; the match to TRBD2 covers 9 bases. This CDR3 has 15 amino acids. The J segment lost 1 base and the V segment lost 2 bases, leaving 2 bases of the junction unmatched. CDR1 and CDR2 (germline): MDHEN, SYDVKM. In DNA, the CDR3 is TGTGCCAGCAGTTTACGGACTAGCGCCCAAGAGACCCAGTACTTC. Encoded protein: CASSLRTSAQETQYF.

About this clonotype: At one end, the junction sequence differs from germline, possibly due to a read error. The chain is built from TRBV28 and TRBJ2-5; 12 bases map to TRBD2. The J call may not be correct, given that the DNA end is closer to TRBJ2-7. Germline V gene sequence: CDR1 MDHEN, CDR2 SYDVKM. The CDR3 length is 19 residues. The CDR3 region has the DNA TGTGCTAGCAGTTTATCCGGACTAGCGGGAAACTCTTCCTACTACGAGCAGTACTTC. It codes for CASSLSGLAGNSSYYEQYF.

This chain links TRBV10-3 with TRBJ2-7; 12 bases match TRBD2. The V gene's germline CDR1 is ENHRY and CDR2 SYGVKD. After removal of 4 bases from V and 2 bases from J, the junction contained 9 bases not matched to a gene. CDR3 length equals 17 residues. The CDR3 DNA is TGTGCCATCAGTGGACAGCTAGCGGGGGGGCTTACCTACGAGCAGTACTTC. Amino acids: CAISGQLAGGLTYEQYF.

The chain joins TRBV14 to TRBJ2-1; a possible D gene is TRBD2 (5 bases). TRBJ2-7 matches the DNA end more closely, so the J call is doubtful. The CDR3 has 17 residues. Per the germline V gene, CDR1 is SGHDN and CDR2 is FVKESK. The CDR3 sequence: CASSQEGSRGIYNEQYF. CDR3 bases: TGTGCCAGCAGCCAAGAGGGTAGTCGAGGGATCTACAATGAGCAGTACTTC.

This clonotype was detected many times. Compared with germline, one end of the junction differs, possibly owing to a read error. The CDR3 sequence is CASSLGAGSSYEQYF. The CDR3 nucleotides read TGTGCCAGCAGCTTAGGGGCGGGCTCCTCCTACGAGCAGTACTTC. V usage is TRBV5-1 and J usage is TRBJ2-7; the D gene could be TRBD1 or TRBD2 (5 bases each). There are 15 residues in the CDR3. Germline-derived CDR1 and CDR2 are SGHRS and YFSETQ.

The rearrangement links TRBV7-2 to TRBJ1-4, with unresolved D. Germline-derived CDR1 and CDR2 are SGHTA and FQGNSA. V was trimmed by 1 base and J by 4 bases, leaving 13 bases between them. The length of the CDR3 is 16 residues. CDR3 bases: TGTGCCAGCAGCTTAGGAGGCAGCAGGTTTAATGAAAAACTGTTTTTT. Translation gives CASSLGGSRFNEKLFF. Together with reference TRBV7-2 and TRBJ1-4, the CDR3 gives the full variable domain: GAGVSQSPSNKVTEKGKDVELRCDPISGHTALYWYRQSLGQGLEFLIYFQGNSAPDKSGLPSDRFSAERTGGSVSTLTIQRTQQEDSAVYLCASSLGGSRFNEKLFFGSGTQLSVL.

J is TRBJ2-1 and V is TRBV4-2, with D uncertain. The CDR3 runs to 18 residues. Germline values: CDR1 LGHNA, CDR2 YNFKEQ. V lost 0 bases to trimming and J lost 0 bases, with 15 bases between them. Here the CDR3 DNA reads TGTGCCAGCAGCCAAGATTCGTTGGGTGACCTCTCCTACAATGAGCAGTTCTTC. Protein product: CASSQDSLGDLSYNEQFF.

This chain joins TRBV7-2 and TRBJ1-4; D remains unclear. V was trimmed by 5 bases and J by 6 bases, leaving 10 bases between them. Germline assignment: CDR1 SGHTA and CDR2 FQGNSA. The CDR3 is 13 amino acids. The CDR3 sequence: CASSGWKHEKLFF. DNA for the CDR3: TGTGCCAGCAGCGGCTGGAAGCATGAAAAACTGTTTTTT.

V and J are TRBV5-1 and TRBJ2-7; TRBD2 is a possible D gene (6 bases). This CDR3 has 16 residues. Germline V CDR1 and CDR2: SGHRS, YFSETQ. The ends were cut back, 4 bases at V and 2 bases at J, with 19 bases in the middle. The CDR3 DNA is TGCGCCAGCAGCCCGGATAGCGGCCTCTTGACCTACGAGCAGTACTTC. Translating it yields CASSPDSGLLTYEQYF.

Only a few counts were recorded for this clonotype. This rearrangement joins TRBV7-2 to TRBJ1-1; D is possibly TRBD1 (6 bases). V lost 1 base and J lost 9, with 15 bases in between. CDR3 length: 14 residues. Germline CDR1 is SGHTA and CDR2 is FQGNSA. The CDR3 bases are TGTGCCAGCAGCTTAGGCCCCAGGGGAACGAAAGCTTTCTTT. It encodes CASSLGPRGTKAFF.